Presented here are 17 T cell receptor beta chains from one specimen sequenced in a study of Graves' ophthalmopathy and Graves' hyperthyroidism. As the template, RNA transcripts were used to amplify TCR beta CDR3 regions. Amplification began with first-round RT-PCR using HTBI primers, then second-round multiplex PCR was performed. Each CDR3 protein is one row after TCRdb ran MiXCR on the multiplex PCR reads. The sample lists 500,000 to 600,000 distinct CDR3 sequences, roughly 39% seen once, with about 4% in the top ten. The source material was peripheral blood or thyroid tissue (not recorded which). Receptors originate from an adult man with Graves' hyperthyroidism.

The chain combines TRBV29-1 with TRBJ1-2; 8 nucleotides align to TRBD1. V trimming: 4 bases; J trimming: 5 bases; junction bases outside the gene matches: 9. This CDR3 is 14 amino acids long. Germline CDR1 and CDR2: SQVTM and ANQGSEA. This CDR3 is CSVATRQGYYGYTF. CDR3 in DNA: TGCAGCGTTGCAACTAGACAGGGGTATTATGGCTACACCTTC.

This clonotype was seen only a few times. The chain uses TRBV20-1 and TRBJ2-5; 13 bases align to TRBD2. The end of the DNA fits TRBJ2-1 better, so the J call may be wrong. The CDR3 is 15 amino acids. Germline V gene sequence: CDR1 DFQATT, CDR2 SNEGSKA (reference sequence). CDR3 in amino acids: CSSGTSGESYNEQFF. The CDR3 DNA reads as TGCTCATCTGGGACTAGCGGGGAGTCCTACAATGAGCAGTTCTTC.

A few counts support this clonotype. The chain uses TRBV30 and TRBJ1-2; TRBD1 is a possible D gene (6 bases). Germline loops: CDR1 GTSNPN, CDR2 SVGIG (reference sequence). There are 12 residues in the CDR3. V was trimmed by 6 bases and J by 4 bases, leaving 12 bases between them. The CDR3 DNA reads TGTGCCTGCACAGGGCAGGGCTATGGCTACACCTTC. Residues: CACTGQGYGYTF.

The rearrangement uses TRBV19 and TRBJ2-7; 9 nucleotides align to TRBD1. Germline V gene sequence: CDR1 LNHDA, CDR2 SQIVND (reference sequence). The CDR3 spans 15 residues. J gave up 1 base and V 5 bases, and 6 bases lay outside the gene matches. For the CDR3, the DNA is TGTGCCAGTAGTGCCCCCGGGACAGGGTCCTACGAGCAGTACTTC. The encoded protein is CASSAPGTGSYEQYF.

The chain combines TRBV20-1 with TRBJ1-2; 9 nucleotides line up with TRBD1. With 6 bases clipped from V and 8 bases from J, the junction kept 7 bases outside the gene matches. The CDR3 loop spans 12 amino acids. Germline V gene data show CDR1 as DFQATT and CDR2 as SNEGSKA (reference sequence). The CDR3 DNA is TGCAGTGCGGACAGGGGAGCGGGAGGCTACACCTTC. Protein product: CSADRGAGGYTF.

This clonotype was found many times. CDR3 loop: CASSLDDAGNGANVLTF. DNA for the CDR3: TGTGCCAGCAGCTTAGATGACGCGGGGAACGGGGCCAACGTCCTGACTTTC. This chain links TRBV7-9 with TRBJ2-6; possible D gene TRBD2, 6 bases. V lost 1 base and J 4 bases, leaving 14 bases between the germline ends. Germline values: CDR1 SEHNR, CDR2 FQNEAQ (reference sequence). This CDR3 comprises 17 residues.

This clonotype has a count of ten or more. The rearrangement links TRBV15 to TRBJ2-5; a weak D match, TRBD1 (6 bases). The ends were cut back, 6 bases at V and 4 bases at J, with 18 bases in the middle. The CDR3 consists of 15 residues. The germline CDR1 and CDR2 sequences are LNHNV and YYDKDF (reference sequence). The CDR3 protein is CATREQGTRGETQYF. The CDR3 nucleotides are TGTGCCACCAGAGAACAGGGAACTCGAGGAGAGACCCAGTACTTC.

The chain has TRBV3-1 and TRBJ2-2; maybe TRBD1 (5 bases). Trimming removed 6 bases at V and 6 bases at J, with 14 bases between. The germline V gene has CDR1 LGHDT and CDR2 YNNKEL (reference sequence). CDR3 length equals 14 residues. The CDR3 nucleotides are TGTGCCAGCAGGCACGCAGGGATGTCCGGGGAGCTGTTTTTT. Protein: CASRHAGMSGELFF.

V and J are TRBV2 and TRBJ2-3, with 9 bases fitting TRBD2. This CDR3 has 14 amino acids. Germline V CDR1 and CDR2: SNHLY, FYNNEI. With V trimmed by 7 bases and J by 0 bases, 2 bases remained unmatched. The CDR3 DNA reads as TGTGCCAGCAAACTAGCGGGTAGCACAGATACGCAGTATTTT. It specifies CASKLAGSTDTQYF.

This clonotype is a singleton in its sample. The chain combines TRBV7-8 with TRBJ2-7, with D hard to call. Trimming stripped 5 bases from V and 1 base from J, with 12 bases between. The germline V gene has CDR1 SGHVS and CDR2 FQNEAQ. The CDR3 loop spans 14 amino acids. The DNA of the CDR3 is TGTGCCAGCAGCACCTCAGAGATTTCCTACGAGCAGTACTTC. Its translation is CASSTSEISYEQYF.

CDR3 coding DNA: TGCGCCAGCAGCTTGGAAGGTTCAGGGCTTAACAATGAGCAGTTCTTC. Amino acids: CASSLEGSGLNNEQFF. The chain is built from TRBV5-1 and TRBJ2-7, with TRBD1 as a possible D gene (5 bases). The DNA end favors TRBJ2-1, so the J call may be wrong. The CDR3 runs 16 residues. The V gene's germline CDR1 is SGHRS and CDR2 YFSETQ.

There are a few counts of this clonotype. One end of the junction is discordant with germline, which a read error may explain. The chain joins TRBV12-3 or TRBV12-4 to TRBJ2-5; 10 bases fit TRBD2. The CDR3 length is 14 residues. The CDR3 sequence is CASRPPGLASEHDF. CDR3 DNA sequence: TGTGCCAGCAGACCACCGGGACTAGCGTCCGAGCATGACTTC.

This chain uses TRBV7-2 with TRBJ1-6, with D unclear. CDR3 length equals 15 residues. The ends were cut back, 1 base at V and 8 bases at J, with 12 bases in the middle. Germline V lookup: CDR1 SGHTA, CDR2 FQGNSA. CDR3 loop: CASSLVLHDDSPLHF. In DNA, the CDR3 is TGTGCCAGCAGCTTAGTTTTGCACGATGATTCACCCCTCCACTTT.

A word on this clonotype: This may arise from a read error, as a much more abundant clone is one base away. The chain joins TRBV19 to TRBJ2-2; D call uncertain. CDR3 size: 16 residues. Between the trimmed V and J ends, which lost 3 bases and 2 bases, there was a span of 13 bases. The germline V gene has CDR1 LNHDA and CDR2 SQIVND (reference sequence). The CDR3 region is CASSINNSLNTGELFF. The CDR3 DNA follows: TGTGCCAGTAGTATTAATAACAGTCTCAACACCGGGGAGCTGTTTTTT.

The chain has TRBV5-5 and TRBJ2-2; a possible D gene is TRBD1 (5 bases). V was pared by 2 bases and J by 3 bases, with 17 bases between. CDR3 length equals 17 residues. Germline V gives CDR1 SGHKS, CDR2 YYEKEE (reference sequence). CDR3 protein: CASSFTSARGYTGELFF. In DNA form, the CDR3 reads TGTGCCAGCAGCTTTACATCGGCTAGGGGCTACACCGGGGAGCTGTTTTTT.

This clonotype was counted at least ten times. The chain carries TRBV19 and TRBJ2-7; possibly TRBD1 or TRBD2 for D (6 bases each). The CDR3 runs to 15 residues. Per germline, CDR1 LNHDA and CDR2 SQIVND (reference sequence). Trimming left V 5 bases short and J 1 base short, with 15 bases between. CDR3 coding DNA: TGTGCCAGTAGTGGGGGGCCAGTCGTGTCCTACGAGCAGTACTTC. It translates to CASSGGPVVSYEQYF.

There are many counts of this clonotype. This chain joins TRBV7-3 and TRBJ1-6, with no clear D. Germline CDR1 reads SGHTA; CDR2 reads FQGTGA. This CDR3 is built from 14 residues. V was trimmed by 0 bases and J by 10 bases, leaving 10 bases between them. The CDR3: CASSLTGSFSPLHF. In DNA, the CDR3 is TGTGCCAGCAGCTTAACGGGCAGTTTCTCACCCCTCCACTTT.